This TCR beta chain was identified during a study of blood T cell repertoires in COVID-19. Original methodology: Nucleated cell number was recorded as an estimate derived from reference gene primer amplification. Produced via immunoSEQ multiplex PCR; TCRdb's table is partial and in-frame only. The DNA was the basis for D and trimming; V, J and clone size are from that table. The data contain more than 250,000 clones, roughly 86% of them singletons. The CDR3 spans 17 residues. Germline V gives CDR1 MGHRA, CDR2 YSYEKL. With V trimmed by 1 base and J by 4 bases, 6 bases remained unmatched. The material sequenced was peripheral blood. The sequence was collected from a human donor in a cohort sampled during active COVID-19. The chain uses TRBV4-1 and TRBJ2-7; the match to TRBD2 covers 14 bases. Written as DNA, the CDR3 is TGCGCCAGCAGCCAAGTCCGGACTAGCGGGAGGAATTACGAGCAGTACTTC. Amino acid sequence: CASSQVRTSGRNYEQYF.